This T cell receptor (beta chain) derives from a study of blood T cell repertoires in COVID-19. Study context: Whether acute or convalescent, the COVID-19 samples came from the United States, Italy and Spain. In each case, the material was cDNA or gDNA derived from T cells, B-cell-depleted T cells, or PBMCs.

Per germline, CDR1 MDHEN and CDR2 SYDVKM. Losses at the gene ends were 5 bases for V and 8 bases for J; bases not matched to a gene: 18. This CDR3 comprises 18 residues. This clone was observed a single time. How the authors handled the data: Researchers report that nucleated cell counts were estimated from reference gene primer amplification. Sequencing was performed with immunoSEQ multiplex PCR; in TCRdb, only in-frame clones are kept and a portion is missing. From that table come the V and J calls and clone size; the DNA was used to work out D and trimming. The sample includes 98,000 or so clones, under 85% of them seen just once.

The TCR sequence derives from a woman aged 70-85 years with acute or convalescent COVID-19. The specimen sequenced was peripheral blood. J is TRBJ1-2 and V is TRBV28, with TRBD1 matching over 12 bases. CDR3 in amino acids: CASSPIHPGQGAQGGYTF. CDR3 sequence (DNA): TGTGCCAGCAGTCCCATTCACCCGGGACAGGGGGCTCAGGGAGGCTACACCTTC.